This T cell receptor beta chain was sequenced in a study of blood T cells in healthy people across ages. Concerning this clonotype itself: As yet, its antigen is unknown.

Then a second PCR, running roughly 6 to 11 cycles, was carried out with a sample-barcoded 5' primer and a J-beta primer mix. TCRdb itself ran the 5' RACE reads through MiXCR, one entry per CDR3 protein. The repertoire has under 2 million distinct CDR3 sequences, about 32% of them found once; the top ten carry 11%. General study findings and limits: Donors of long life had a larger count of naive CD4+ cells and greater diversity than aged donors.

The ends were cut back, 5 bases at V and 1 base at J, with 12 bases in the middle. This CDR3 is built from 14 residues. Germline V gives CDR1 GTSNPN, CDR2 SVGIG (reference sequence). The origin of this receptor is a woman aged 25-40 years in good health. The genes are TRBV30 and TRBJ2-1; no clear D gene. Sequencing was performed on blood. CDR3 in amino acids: CAWAGSSSYNEQFF. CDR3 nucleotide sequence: TGTGCCTGGGCCGGATCGTCGTCCTACAATGAGCAGTTCTTC.